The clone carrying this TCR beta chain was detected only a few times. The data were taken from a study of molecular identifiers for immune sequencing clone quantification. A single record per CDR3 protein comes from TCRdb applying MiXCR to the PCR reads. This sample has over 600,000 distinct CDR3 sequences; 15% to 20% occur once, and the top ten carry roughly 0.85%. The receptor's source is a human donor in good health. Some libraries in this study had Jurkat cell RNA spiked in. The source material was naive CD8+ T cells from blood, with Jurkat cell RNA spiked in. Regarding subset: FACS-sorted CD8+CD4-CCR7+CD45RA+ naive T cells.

CDR3 coding DNA: TGTGCCAGCAGCGTAGTTGCGGACTCCTACGAGCAGTACTTC. This translates into CASSVVADSYEQYF. J is TRBJ2-7 and V is TRBV9; D is ambiguous. The germline V and J ends were trimmed by 0 bases and 0 bases, with 7 bases remaining between them. From germline, CDR1 is SGDLS and CDR2 YYNGEE. The CDR3 loop spans 14 amino acids.